This entry lists 21 T cell receptor beta chains sequenced from one sample in a study of blood T cell repertoires in COVID-19. The table came from immunoSEQ multiplex PCR; TCRdb's copy has only in-frame clones and leaves some out. Of 55,000 to 85,000 clones in the sample, 88% were seen once. The specimen was peripheral blood. These TCRs come from a human donor in a cohort sampled during active COVID-19.

The chain carries TRBV6-5 and TRBJ2-6, with 7 bases identical to TRBD2. J lost 2 bases, V lost 6 bases, and 4 bases had no gene match. This CDR3 has 15 amino acids. The V gene's germline CDR1 is MNHEY and CDR2 SVGAGI. The CDR3 loop is CASSRGVAGANVLTF. The DNA for the CDR3 is TGTGCCAGCAGCCGGGGGGTCGCTGGGGCCAACGTCCTGACTTTC.

This chain connects TRBV28 to TRBJ1-5; TRBD1 matches at 8 bases. V gave up 1 base and J gave up 6 bases; unmatched junction bases: 5. The CDR3 consists of 15 residues. Germline V gene sequence: CDR1 MDHEN, CDR2 SYDVKM. CDR3 region: CASSLSGTGVQPQHF. CDR3 sequence (DNA): TGTGCCAGCAGTTTATCTGGGACAGGTGTTCAGCCCCAGCATTTT.

The chain carries TRBV19 and TRBJ1-4; a possible D gene is TRBD1 (6 bases). CDR1 and CDR2 (germline): LNHDA, SQIVND (reference sequence). The CDR3 covers 14 residues. The V and J ends lost 9 bases and 6 bases respectively, with 17 bases between them. The CDR3 loop is CASAHRDEYEKLFF. In DNA form, the CDR3 reads TGTGCCAGCGCTCACAGGGACGAGTATGAAAAACTGTTTTTT. Drawing the rest from reference TRBV19 and TRBJ1-4, the complete variable domain is DGGITQSPKYLFRKEGQNVTLSCEQNLNHDAMYWYRQDPGQGLRLIYYSQIVNDFQKGDIAEGYSVSREKKESFPLTVTSAQKNPTAFYLCASAHRDEYEKLFFGSGTQLSVL.

This clone is deemed medium-sized. The chain recombines TRBV5-6 with TRBJ1-2, with 7 bases lining up with TRBD1. J was trimmed by 8 bases and V by 1 base; bases with no gene match: 17. CDR3 length: 17 amino acids. CDR1 and CDR2 from the germline V gene are SGHDT and YYEEEE. The CDR3 loop reads CASSLTPTGRYPDGYTF. The CDR3 DNA is TGTGCCAGCAGCTTGACTCCGACAGGGAGGTATCCTGACGGCTACACCTTC.

This chain links TRBV2 with TRBJ1-5, with 8 bases aligning to TRBD1. The trim removed 9 bases at V and 3 bases at J, leaving 4 bases unmatched. The germline gives CDR1 SNHLY, CDR2 FYNNEI. The length of the CDR3 is 13 residues. This CDR3 is CASRQGANQPQHF. The CDR3 DNA reads TGTGCCAGTCGTCAGGGGGCCAATCAGCCCCAGCATTTT.

This clone came up once. This rearrangement joins TRBV2 to TRBJ1-5; 8 bases fit TRBD1. CDR3 length: 16 amino acids. J lost 6 bases, V lost 1 base, and 8 bases had no gene match. Germline V lookup: CDR1 SNHLY, CDR2 FYNNEI. The CDR3 is CASSEGRGPIGQPQHF. CDR3 nucleotides: TGTGCCAGCAGTGAAGGCAGGGGGCCAATAGGTCAGCCCCAGCATTTT.

The V and J genes are TRBV18 and TRBJ2-2, with 9 bases aligning to TRBD1. Germline values: CDR1 KGHSH, CDR2 LQKENI. The CDR3 sequence is 15 residues long. The junction had 11 bases not matched to a gene; V was cut back by 3 bases and J by 12 bases. This CDR3 is CASSPGLSGQGKLFF. For the CDR3, the DNA is TGTGCCAGCTCACCGGGCTTGTCCGGACAGGGGAAGCTGTTTTTT.

This sequence joins TRBV10-3 and TRBJ1-6; D unclear. The CDR3 is made up of 15 amino acids. Trimming removed 3 bases at V and 10 bases at J, with 16 bases between. From germline, CDR1 is ENHRY and CDR2 SYGVKD. CDR3: CAISEMVGSTSPLHF. The CDR3 DNA reads TGTGCCATCAGTGAAATGGTGGGGAGTACCTCACCCCTCCACTTT.

This sequence joins TRBV12-3 or TRBV12-4 and TRBJ2-5; TRBD1 matches 7 bases. With 5 bases clipped from V and 5 bases from J, the junction kept 5 bases outside the gene matches. This CDR3 has 13 residues. The CDR3 is CASSDRARETQYF. In DNA form, the CDR3 reads TGTGCCAGCAGTGACAGGGCGCGGGAGACCCAGTACTTC.

The chain couples TRBV5-1 to TRBJ2-7, with TRBD2 matching over 9 bases. CDR1 is SGHRS, CDR2 YFSETQ, per germline. This CDR3 is built from 14 residues. J was trimmed by 5 bases and V by 4 bases; bases with no gene match: 7. The CDR3, as DNA: TGCGCCAGCAGCCCATTAGCGGGAGAAGACGAGCAGTACTTC. Translated: CASSPLAGEDEQYF.

In its sample, this clone was seen a few times. V and J are TRBV19 and TRBJ2-7; 7 bases are a match to TRBD2. V lost 1 base, J lost 1 base, and 10 bases stayed unmatched. In germline, CDR1 is LNHDA, CDR2 SQIVND (reference sequence). CDR3 length: 17 amino acids. CDR3 protein: CASSIVGPAGNSYEQYF. CDR3 DNA: TGTGCCAGTAGTATAGTAGGGCCAGCGGGGAATTCCTACGAGCAGTACTTC.

The rearrangement joins TRBV7-9 to TRBJ2-7, with a tentative D call TRBD1 (6 bases). CDR1 and CDR2 from the germline V gene are SEHNR and FQNEAQ (reference sequence). The CDR3 runs to 14 residues. Between the trimmed V and J ends, which lost 5 bases and 5 bases, there was a span of 16 bases. The CDR3 DNA is TGTGCCAGCAGCGCCCCGCCGGGACATAACGAGCAGTACTTC. It yields the protein CASSAPPGHNEQYF. Complete variable domain (other parts from reference TRBV7-9 and TRBJ2-7): DTGVSQNPRHKITKRGQNVTFRCDPISEHNRLYWYRQTLGQGPEFLTYFQNEAQLEKSRLLSDRFSAERPKGSFSTLEIQRTEQGDSAMYLCASSAPPGHNEQYFGPGTRLTVT.

The CDR3 loop is CASSGQIGNYGYTF. The CDR3 coding sequence is TGTGCCAGCAGCGGACAGATAGGGAACTATGGCTACACCTTC. This chain uses TRBV2 with TRBJ1-2; D might be TRBD1 (6 bases). Deletions cut 6 bases from V and 2 bases from J, with 13 bases between. The CDR3 contains 14 residues. Germline-derived CDR1 and CDR2 are SNHLY and FYNNEI.

V usage is TRBV15 and J usage is TRBJ1-1; 8 bases align to TRBD1. V lost 5 bases, J lost 1 base, and 6 bases stayed unmatched. Germline CDR1 is LNHNV and CDR2 is YYDKDF (reference sequence). The CDR3 length is 15 residues. The CDR3 bases are TGTGCCACCAGCGCGGGACAGGTGGCGAACACTGAAGCTTTCTTT. Translating gives CATSAGQVANTEAFF.

The chain has TRBV28 and TRBJ2-5; 7 bases fit TRBD1. Trimming at V came to 7 bases and at J to 4 bases, leaving 18 bases not matched to a gene. This CDR3 is built from 17 residues. Germline lookup yields CDR1 MDHEN and CDR2 SYDVKM. The CDR3 nucleotides read TGTGCCAGCACCTCCCTGAGGGGGCCTACGCAGACAGAGACCCAGTACTTC. Residues: CASTSLRGPTQTETQYF.

This sequence joins TRBV20-1 and TRBJ2-5; TRBD2 matches 8 bases. V was pared by 3 bases and J by 5 bases, with 17 bases of the junction left unmatched. This CDR3 is 17 amino acids long. Germline V gene data show CDR1 as DFQATT and CDR2 as SNEGSKA (reference sequence). The DNA for the CDR3 is TGCAGTGCTAGTATGGTTAGCGGGGCTGGGCCGGGGGAGACCCAGTACTTC. This codes for CSASMVSGAGPGETQYF.

The V gene is TRBV19, the J gene TRBJ1-5; 12 bases line up with TRBD1. The length of the CDR3 is 20 residues. V lost 4 bases to trimming and J lost 1 base; unmatched junction nucleotides: 14. In germline, CDR1 is LNHDA, CDR2 SQIVND (reference sequence). In DNA form, the CDR3 reads TGTGCCAGTAGTAGGGGGGACAGGGGGCTGGTGCTGGTGAGCAATCAGCCCCAGCATTTT. It yields the protein CASSRGDRGLVLVSNQPQHF.

V is TRBV10-3 and J is TRBJ2-1; possible D gene TRBD1, 6 bases. Trimming stripped 0 bases from V and 7 bases from J, with 16 bases between. CDR3 length: 16 residues. Germline lookup yields CDR1 ENHRY and CDR2 SYGVKD. The CDR3 region has the DNA TGTGCCATCAGTGAGTCGAAGGGGGAGCGGAGAAATGAGCAGTTCTTC. This codes for CAISESKGERRNEQFF.

V and J are TRBV5-4 and TRBJ2-6; TRBD1 agrees at 8 bases. This CDR3 contains 15 residues. After removal of 5 bases from V and 4 bases from J, the junction contained 5 bases not matched to a gene. Germline CDR1 is SGHNT and CDR2 is YYREEE (reference sequence). CDR3 in amino acids: CASRPQGDGANVLTF. In DNA, the CDR3 is TGTGCCAGCAGGCCACAGGGGGACGGGGCCAACGTCCTGACTTTC.

The DNA for the CDR3 is TGTGCCTGGAGTACCGATCTAGTCGGTGAGCAGTTCTTC. Translation gives CAWSTDLVGEQFF. J is TRBJ2-1 and V is TRBV30; D is ambiguous. Germline V CDR1 and CDR2: GTSNPN, SVGIG (reference sequence). With 2 bases removed from V and 9 bases from J, the gap between germline ends came to 14 bases. This CDR3 contains 13 residues.

The V and J genes are TRBV2 and TRBJ2-7; 7 nucleotides line up with TRBD1. Germline V gene data show CDR1 as SNHLY and CDR2 as FYNNEI. The V segment lost 6 bases and the J segment 1 base; nucleotides outside the gene matches: 3. The CDR3 consists of 13 residues. CDR3 loop: CASRRQGSYEQYF. CDR3 bases: TGTGCCAGCAGGAGACAGGGTTCCTACGAGCAGTACTTC.